The 7 T cell receptor beta chains given below trace back to one sample, sequenced in a study of cytomegalovirus exposure and HLA in healthy donors (dated by TCRdb to about 2017). Libraries were prepared through the immunoSEQ multiplex PCR assay. For the multiplex PCR, a mixture combining 60 forward primers for TCR Vbeta segments and 13 reverse primers for TCR Jbeta segments was used. TCRdb limited this immuneACCESS table to in-frame rearrangements with V and J called. A share of clones is missing; checked studies link under half to unresolved V genes, and the rest is unexplained. In this sample the table shows some 180,000 clones, 75% to 80% of which occur a single time. Of the sample, about 3.1% falls within the top ten clones. The sample was PBMCs. Receptors originate from a female donor in good health and CMV-seronegative.

The rearrangement joins TRBV19 to TRBJ1-1, with D possibly matching TRBD1 (5 bases). Germline-derived CDR1 and CDR2 are LNHDA and SQIVND (reference sequence). The V end was cut by 2 bases, the J end by 1 base, with 14 bases between. This CDR3 contains 16 residues. The CDR3 protein is CASSIIGAGANTEAFF. The CDR3 nucleotides read TGTGCCAGTAGTATAATTGGGGCCGGCGCGAACACTGAAGCTTTCTTT.

This clone was observed a few times. J is TRBJ2-1 and V is TRBV25-1; D call uncertain. Germline loops: CDR1 MGHDK, CDR2 SYGVNS. This CDR3 is 12 amino acids long. V lost 2 bases and J lost 13, with 12 bases in between. CDR3 coding DNA: TGTGCCAGCAGTGAAGTTCGACATCCCCAGTTCTTC. Its protein product is CASSEVRHPQFF.

The chain combines TRBV2 with TRBJ2-2; perhaps TRBD2 as D (6 bases). V lost 5 bases and J 2 bases, leaving 9 bases between the germline ends. Germline V lookup: CDR1 SNHLY, CDR2 FYNNEI. CDR3 length equals 14 residues. CDR3 bases: TGTGCCAGCAGTTTTGCGGGAAACACCGGGGAGCTGTTTTTT. Protein product: CASSFAGNTGELFF.

Only a few counts were recorded for this clone. DNA for the CDR3: TGTGCCAGCAGCTTCGCGGGACGGACGAACACCGGGGAGCTGTTTTTT. Encoded protein: CASSFAGRTNTGELFF. The genes are TRBV7-9 and TRBJ2-2; a weak D match, TRBD2 (6 bases). The CDR3 runs to 16 residues. V lost 3 bases and J 0 bases, leaving 11 bases between the germline ends. Germline values: CDR1 SEHNR, CDR2 FQNEAQ (reference sequence).

This clone was found a few times. This chain links TRBV6-5 with TRBJ2-7; D ambiguous. The germline gives CDR1 MNHEY, CDR2 SVGAGI. Between the trimmed V and J ends, which lost 2 bases and 2 bases, there was a span of 10 bases. CDR3 size: 14 residues. Here the CDR3 reads CASSYTSETYEQYF. In DNA form, the CDR3 reads TGTGCCAGCAGTTACACGTCAGAAACCTACGAGCAGTACTTC.

The V gene is TRBV9, the J gene TRBJ2-3; 12 bases align to TRBD2. The CDR3 has 19 amino acids. Germline V gene data show CDR1 as SGDLS and CDR2 as YYNGEE. The ends lost 0 bases at V and 0 bases at J; junction bases unmatched: 8. In DNA, the CDR3 is TGTGCCAGCAGCGTAGTCCCCGGGACTAGCGGGTACAGCACAGATACGCAGTATTTT. Residues: CASSVVPGTSGYSTDTQYF. The full variable domain, its missing parts supplied by reference TRBV9 and TRBJ2-3, is DSGVTQTPKHLITATGQRVTLRCSPRSGDLSVYWYQQSLDQGLQFLIQYYNGEERAKGNILERFSAQQFPDLHSELNLSSLELGDSALYFCASSVVPGTSGYSTDTQYFGPGTRLTVL.

This chain links TRBV7-2 with TRBJ1-5, with a weak D call TRBD1 (6 bases). Trimming pared 4 bases from V and 0 bases from J, leaving 10 bases between. The CDR3 totals 15 residues. The V gene's germline CDR1 is SGHTA and CDR2 FQGNSA. CDR3 sequence reads: CASSSQGLSNQPQHF. Here the CDR3 DNA reads TGTGCCAGCAGCTCACAGGGTCTTAGCAATCAGCCCCAGCATTTT.